Listed below are T cell receptor beta chains from one sample, sequenced in a study of T cell responses to AZD1222 COVID-19 vaccine. TCRdb's table, derived via immunoSEQ multiplex PCR, lists solely in-frame clones and lacks some. Here the sample spans 120,000 to 150,000 clones, over 90% being singletons. Sequenced material: peripheral blood, taken on day 0 of MenACWY control vaccination. The receptors were sampled from an adult in good health. Both conserved end residues are part of each CDR3. A D gene is named only where the DNA matches it firmly. Clone size is not always given. Where it is, it says once, few, many or a class for expanded clones.

abundance | d_gene | j_gene | v_gene | CDR3nt | CDR3aa
NA | NA | TRBJ1-1 | TRBV6-6 | TGTGCCAGTCGCAGGCAGGGGAACACTGAAGCTTTCTTT | CASRRQGNTEAFF
NA | TRBD1 | TRBJ1-1 | TRBV6-4 | TGTGCCAGCAGTCCAGGGGGAGTGAACACTGAAGCTTTCTTT | CASSPGGVNTEAFF
NA | NA | TRBJ2-3 | TRBV9 | TGTGCCAGCAGCCGGACAGGCACAGATACGCAGTATTTT | CASSRTGTDTQYF
NA | TRBD1 | TRBJ2-3 | TRBV29-1 | TGCAGTTTCAAGGGACAGACTAGCACAGATACGCAGTATTTT | CSFKGQTSTDTQYF
NA | NA | TRBJ1-2 | TRBV27 | TGTGCCGCCCGGGACACCTCCACCCCCGGCACCTTC | CAARDTSTPGTF
NA | TRBD1 | TRBJ1-1 | TRBV5-1 | TGCGCCAGCAGTATTCAGGGGGCCAACACTGAAGCTTTCTTT | CASSIQGANTEAFF
NA | NA | TRBJ1-2 | TRBV18 | TGTGCCAGCTCACCAATGAGTAGGACAGAGACCATGGGCTACACCTTC | CASSPMSRTETMGYTF
NA | NA | TRBJ1-3 | TRBV2 | TGTGCCAGCACAAACACCGGGGAGAGGAACACCATATATTTT | CASTNTGERNTIYF
NA | NA | TRBJ1-3 | TRBV5-6 | TGTGCCAGCAGCTTGATCCCACGAAACACCATATATTTT | CASSLIPRNTIYF
NA | NA | TRBJ2-5 | TRBV12-3/TRBV12-4 | TGTGCCAGCAGTTTAGCGGTCGAGACCCAGTACTTC | CASSLAVETQYF
NA | TRBD2 | TRBJ2-1 | TRBV11-2 | TGTGCCAGCAGCGAACGGCGCCGGGGGGGCAATGAGCAGTTCTTC | CASSERRRGGNEQFF
few | NA | TRBJ1-4 | TRBV5-1 | TGCGCCAGCAGCTTGGTGACAGCAACTAATGAAAAACTGTTTTTT | CASSLVTATNEKLFF
few | NA | TRBJ2-4 | TRBV3-1/TRBV3-2 | TGTGCCAGCAGCCAAGTGGGGAACATTCAGTACTTC | CASSQVGNIQYF
NA | NA | TRBJ1-6 | TRBV27 | TGTGCCAGCAGCAAGACCGGGGGCCGCCTCCACTTT | CASSKTGGRLHF
once | TRBD2 | TRBJ2-2 | TRBV27 | TGTGCCAGCAGTTTACTAGCGGGAGTTTCCGGGGAGCTGTTTTTT | CASSLLAGVSGELFF
NA | TRBD2 | TRBJ2-3 | TRBV4-3 | TGCGCCAGCAGTGGAAGCGGGGGGGCAAGCACAGATACGCAGTATTTT | CASSGSGGASTDTQYF
NA | NA | TRBJ1-1 | TRBV12-3/TRBV12-4 | TGTGCCAGCAGTTTCAAACTAAACACTGAAGCTTTCTTT | CASSFKLNTEAFF
NA | TRBD1 | TRBJ1-1 | TRBV5-1 | TGCGCCAGCAGCATGGGACAGGGCTGGACTGAAGCTTTCTTT | CASSMGQGWTEAFF
few | NA | TRBJ1-5 | TRBV19 | TGTGCCAGTAGTACCAACGACAGAAACAATCAGCCCCAGCATTTT | CASSTNDRNNQPQHF
few | NA | TRBJ1-2 | TRBV14 | TGTGCCAGCAGCCAAGCTCCCGGCAGCAGGCTTGATGGCTACACCTTC | CASSQAPGSRLDGYTF
NA | TRBD2 | TRBJ2-1 | TRBV5-5 | TGTGCCAGCAGAATCACTAGCGGAGACTACAATGAGCAGTTCTTC | CASRITSGDYNEQFF
NA | NA | TRBJ1-4 | TRBV14 | TGTGCCAGCAGCCTCATTCCCGGGCCACCTAATGAAAAACTGTTTTTT | CASSLIPGPPNEKLFF
NA | NA | TRBJ2-7 | TRBV6-4 | TGTGCCAGCCGCCAGGGGATCTCCTACGAGCAGTACTTC | CASRQGISYEQYF
NA | TRBD1 | TRBJ1-2 | TRBV3-1/TRBV3-2 | TGTGCCAGCAGCCAACCGGACAGGGAACCGGGCTACACCTTC | CASSQPDREPGYTF
NA | TRBD1 | TRBJ1-1 | TRBV4-1 | TGCGCCAGCAGCCAAGGCGGCAGGGGGCGCACGACGACTGAAGCTTTCTTT | CASSQGGRGRTTTEAFF
NA | TRBD2 | TRBJ2-5 | TRBV19 | TGTGCCAGTAGCACCCGGACTAGCGGACAAGAGACCCAGTACTTC | CASSTRTSGQETQYF
NA | TRBD1 | TRBJ1-2 | TRBV7-6 | TGTGCCAGCAGCTCGCGGGACAGGGATGGCTACACCTTC | CASSSRDRDGYTF
NA | NA | TRBJ1-5 | TRBV6-1 | TGTGCCAGCAGTGAAACGGGAAATCAGCCCCAGCATTTT | CASSETGNQPQHF
NA | NA | TRBJ1-5 | TRBV6-2/TRBV6-3 | TGTGCCAGCAGTTACTACAATCAGCCCCAGCATTTT | CASSYYNQPQHF
NA | NA | TRBJ1-2 | TRBV10-3 | TGTGCCATCAGTGCCGACAGATATGGCTACACCTTC | CAISADRYGYTF
NA | NA | TRBJ1-5 | TRBV19 | TGTGCCAGTAGTATTAGTCCAGAACCAAATCAGCCCCAGCATTTT | CASSISPEPNQPQHF
NA | NA | TRBJ2-7 | TRBV28 | TGTGCCAGCAGAGAGGATAGGGGGGTTCGCGAGCAGTACTTC | CASREDRGVREQYF
NA | NA | TRBJ1-6 | TRBV25-1 | TGTGCCAGCAGTGATGTGACAGCTTATAATTCACCCCTCCACTTT | CASSDVTAYNSPLHF
NA | NA | TRBJ1-2 | TRBV28 | TGTGCCAGCAGTTCACAGAACTATGGCTACACCTTC | CASSSQNYGYTF
NA | NA | TRBJ1-5 | TRBV2 | TGTGCCAGCAGAGGGACGGATAGCAATCAGCCCCAGCATTTT | CASRGTDSNQPQHF
NA | NA | TRBJ1-5 | TRBV19 | TGTGCCAGTAGTTTTGCAAACTCGCCCCAGCATTTT | CASSFANSPQHF
NA | TRBD1 | TRBJ2-2 | TRBV4-3 | TGCGCCAGCAGCCCTTACAGGGGTGGCACCGGGGAGCTGTTTTTT | CASSPYRGGTGELFF
NA | NA | TRBJ1-1 | TRBV10-2 | TGCGCCAGCGGCGCCCAGGGGTTGAACACTGAAGCTTTCTTT | CASGAQGLNTEAFF
NA | TRBD1 | TRBJ2-2 | TRBV7-2 | TGTGCCAGCAGCTTAGTCAGGGGGCGCACCGGGGAGCTGTTTTTT | CASSLVRGRTGELFF
NA | NA | TRBJ2-1 | TRBV5-4 | TGTGCCAGCAGCTTAAGGAGGGGGGAGCACAATGAGCAGTTCTTC | CASSLRRGEHNEQFF
NA | TRBD2 | TRBJ2-1 | TRBV13 | TGTGCCAGCAGTTCGACGAGGGCGGGAGGGTACAATGAGCAGTTCTTC | CASSSTRAGGYNEQFF
NA | TRBD1 | TRBJ1-5 | TRBV4-1 | TGCGCCAGCAGCCCATGGACAGGGGAGAATCAGCCCCAGCATTTT | CASSPWTGENQPQHF
once | TRBD2 | TRBJ2-1 | TRBV19 | TGTGCCAGTAGTAAGAACGGGGGGAACGACAATGAGCAGTTCTTC | CASSKNGGNDNEQFF
NA | TRBD2 | TRBJ2-1 | TRBV19 | TGTGCCAGTAGTATCGGTAGCGGGATAGTCAATGAGCAGTTCTTC | CASSIGSGIVNEQFF
NA | NA | TRBJ2-7 | TRBV5-1 | TGCGCCAGCAGCTTGGCGGGCTCCCCCCTGGACGAGCAGTACTTC | CASSLAGSPLDEQYF
NA | TRBD2 | TRBJ2-1 | TRBV20-1 | TGCAGTGCTAGTCTAAAGCGGGGGGGCCTGGATGAGCAGTTCTTC | CSASLKRGGLDEQFF
NA | TRBD2 | TRBJ2-5 | TRBV28 | TGTGCCAGCAGTTTGCGGGGGCAAGAGACCCAGTACTTC | CASSLRGQETQYF
NA | NA | TRBJ1-5 | TRBV6-1 | TGTGCCAGCAGTGAAAGGTGGCTTCAGCCCCAGCATTTT | CASSERWLQPQHF
NA | TRBD1 | TRBJ1-1 | TRBV19 | TGTGCCAGAGACAGGGAGAGAACTGAAGCTTTCTTT | CARDRERTEAFF
NA | NA | TRBJ1-2 | TRBV28 | TGTGCCTGCACAGGGATCTATGGCTACACCTTC | CACTGIYGYTF
NA | NA | TRBJ1-1 | TRBV6-1 | TGTGCCAGCAGTGAGACCAGGAACACTGAAGCTTTCTTT | CASSETRNTEAFF
NA | NA | TRBJ2-1 | TRBV7-3 | TGTGCCAGCAGCCCACCGGGGGCTTGGAAAAATGAGCAGTTCTTC | CASSPPGAWKNEQFF
NA | NA | TRBJ2-7 | TRBV11-2 | TGTGCCAGCAGCTTAGGTGGGACCTACTACGAGCAGTACTTC | CASSLGGTYYEQYF
NA | TRBD1 | TRBJ1-4 | TRBV30 | TGTGCCTGGAACGCAGGGGGAATTGAAAAACTGTTTTTT | CAWNAGGIEKLFF
NA | NA | TRBJ2-3 | TRBV12-3/TRBV12-4 | TGTGCCAGCAGTTTACAGGCATCAAGGACGCAGTATTTT | CASSLQASRTQYF
NA | NA | TRBJ1-2 | TRBV10-2 | TGCGCCAGCAGACAGACAGAAGAATATGGCTACACCTTC | CASRQTEEYGYTF
once | TRBD2 | TRBJ2-1 | TRBV6-1 | TGTGCCAGCAGTGGGACTAGCGGGAGCTCCTACAATGAGCAGTTCTTC | CASSGTSGSSYNEQFF
NA | NA | TRBJ1-1 | TRBV27 | TGTGCCAGCATGACGCGTGCGGGCACTGAAGCTTTCTTT | CASMTRAGTEAFF
NA | NA | TRBJ2-7 | TRBV3-1/TRBV3-2 | TGTGCCAGCAGCCAAGACCCCGAAGACCCAGAAAGTTCCTACGAGCAGTACTTC | CASSQDPEDPESSYEQYF
NA | NA | TRBJ2-2 | TRBV11-2 | TGTGCCAGCAGCTTAGGCCAGCGAGTGAACACCGGGGAGCTGTTTTTT | CASSLGQRVNTGELFF